This is a list of T cell receptor beta chains from one sample in a study of beta chain features in type 1 diabetes. Here immunoSEQ multiplex PCR was the method, and the copy in TCRdb shows in-frame clones only, minus some. This table holds under 250,000 clones, over 11% found once. Sequenced input: naive CD4+ T cells from blood. The source of these receptors is a man aged 25 to 40 with type 1 diabetes. Both conserved end residues are part of each CDR3. A D gene is named only where the DNA matches it firmly. A clone size is listed for some rows: how often the clone was seen (once, few, many), or a class if it is expanded.

v_gene: TRBV7-2
d_gene: TRBD1
abundance: few
j_gene: TRBJ1-2
CDR3nt: TGTGCCAGCAGCAACCGGACAGGCCTAGGCTATGGCTACACCTTC
CDR3aa: CASSNRTGLGYGYTF

v_gene: TRBV19
d_gene: .
abundance: .
j_gene: TRBJ2-7
CDR3nt: TGTGCCAGTAGCTACGAGGGTTCTTTCGAGCAGTACTTC
CDR3aa: CASSYEGSFEQYF

v_gene: TRBV5-1
d_gene: .
abundance: .
j_gene: TRBJ2-5
CDR3nt: TGCGCCAGCAGCTTGGGGGCAGGACAAGAGACCCAGTACTTC
CDR3aa: CASSLGAGQETQYF

v_gene: TRBV11-3
d_gene: TRBD2
abundance: few
j_gene: TRBJ2-7
CDR3nt: TGTGCCAGCGCATGGGGGGGGACCTACGAGCAGTACTTC
CDR3aa: CASAWGGTYEQYF

v_gene: TRBV11-2
d_gene: TRBD1
abundance: .
j_gene: TRBJ1-2
CDR3nt: TGTGCCAGCAGCTCAAGACAGGGAGCAGTTGGCTACACCTTC
CDR3aa: CASSSRQGAVGYTF

v_gene: TRBV6-5
d_gene: TRBD2
abundance: .
j_gene: TRBJ2-3
CDR3nt: TGTGCCAGCAGCCCCGGGGGGGGAGATACGCAGTATTTT
CDR3aa: CASSPGGGDTQYF

v_gene: TRBV5-1
d_gene: TRBD1
abundance: .
j_gene: TRBJ2-5
CDR3nt: TGCGCCAGCAGCCAACAGGGGGGCCAAGAGACCCAGTACTTC
CDR3aa: CASSQQGGQETQYF

v_gene: TRBV2
d_gene: TRBD1
abundance: .
j_gene: TRBJ1-6
CDR3nt: TGTGCCAGCAGTCGATGGACAGGGCATAATTCACCCCTCCACTTT
CDR3aa: CASSRWTGHNSPLHF

v_gene: TRBV7-9
d_gene: .
abundance: few
j_gene: TRBJ2-3
CDR3nt: TGTGCCAGCAGCTTAAGGGCGGGGTCTGGCACAGATACGCAGTATTTT
CDR3aa: CASSLRAGSGTDTQYF

v_gene: TRBV6-5
d_gene: .
abundance: .
j_gene: TRBJ1-1
CDR3nt: TGTGCCAGCAGCCGGGGACATTTGAACACTGAAGCTTTCTTT
CDR3aa: CASSRGHLNTEAFF

v_gene: TRBV18
d_gene: .
abundance: .
j_gene: TRBJ2-7
CDR3nt: TGTGCCAGCTCACCCCAGGGACATAGTTCCGTTGTCTTC
CDR3aa: CASSPQGHSSVVF

v_gene: TRBV5-1
d_gene: TRBD2
abundance: few
j_gene: TRBJ2-1
CDR3nt: TGCGCCAGCAGCTTAACTAGCGGGGGAGGTGAGCAGTTCTTC
CDR3aa: CASSLTSGGGEQFF

v_gene: TRBV18
d_gene: TRBD1
abundance: few
j_gene: TRBJ2-7
CDR3nt: TGTGCCAGCTCACCCGGGACAGGCACTATCAACGAGCAGTACTTC
CDR3aa: CASSPGTGTINEQYF

v_gene: TRBV5-1
d_gene: TRBD1
abundance: .
j_gene: TRBJ2-1
CDR3nt: TGCGCCAGCAGCTTAAGGCAGGGGGCATGGGAGCAGTTCTTC
CDR3aa: CASSLRQGAWEQFF

v_gene: TRBV18
d_gene: .
abundance: .
j_gene: TRBJ1-1
CDR3nt: TGTGCCAGCGAAGAGATGAACACTGAAGCTTTCTTT
CDR3aa: CASEEMNTEAFF

v_gene: TRBV9
d_gene: TRBD2
abundance: .
j_gene: TRBJ2-6
CDR3nt: TGTGCCAGCACCTCGGGGAGGGCTGGGGCCAACGTCCTGACTTTC
CDR3aa: CASTSGRAGANVLTF

v_gene: TRBV19
d_gene: .
abundance: few
j_gene: TRBJ1-6
CDR3nt: TGTGCCAGCCGGCGGGAGTATAATTCACCCCTCCACTTT
CDR3aa: CASRREYNSPLHF

v_gene: TRBV11-2
d_gene: .
abundance: .
j_gene: TRBJ1-2
CDR3nt: TGTGCCAGCAGCTTATCGCAGGTTACCACTGGCTACACCTTC
CDR3aa: CASSLSQVTTGYTF

v_gene: TRBV6-6
d_gene: TRBD1
abundance: .
j_gene: TRBJ1-1
CDR3nt: TGTGCCAGCAGCGACAGGGGTGGTGACACTGAAGCTTTCTTT
CDR3aa: CASSDRGGDTEAFF

v_gene: TRBV11-2
d_gene: TRBD2
abundance: .
j_gene: TRBJ2-1
CDR3nt: TGTGCCAGCAGTACTGGGCGGGGGGGCCTTAATGAGCAGTTCTTC
CDR3aa: CASSTGRGGLNEQFF

v_gene: TRBV10-1
d_gene: .
abundance: .
j_gene: TRBJ2-4
CDR3nt: TGCGCCACTCGTCCCGGAGCCAAAAACATTCAGTACTTC
CDR3aa: CATRPGAKNIQYF

v_gene: TRBV7-2
d_gene: .
abundance: few
j_gene: TRBJ2-5
CDR3nt: TGTGCCAGCAGCTCTAGGGGTCTAGCGAGGGAGACCCAGTACTTC
CDR3aa: CASSSRGLARETQYF

v_gene: TRBV4-1
d_gene: TRBD1
abundance: .
j_gene: TRBJ1-1
CDR3nt: TGCGCCAGCAGCCAAGTTTCAGGGGGAGATACTGAAGCTTTCTTT
CDR3aa: CASSQVSGGDTEAFF

v_gene: TRBV4-2
d_gene: TRBD2
abundance: .
j_gene: TRBJ2-7
CDR3nt: TGTGCCAGCAGCCTTGAGCGGGGGGCCATCTACGAGCAGTACTTC
CDR3aa: CASSLERGAIYEQYF

v_gene: TRBV11-2
d_gene: TRBD1
abundance: .
j_gene: TRBJ2-1
CDR3nt: TGTGCCAGCAGCACACAGGGGAACAATGAGCAGTTCTTC
CDR3aa: CASSTQGNNEQFF

v_gene: TRBV7-6
d_gene: TRBD1
abundance: .
j_gene: TRBJ2-5
CDR3nt: TGTGCCAGCAGCTTAATGACAGGGAATTCGGGACAAGAGACCCAGTACTTC
CDR3aa: CASSLMTGNSGQETQYF

v_gene: TRBV9
d_gene: .
abundance: few
j_gene: TRBJ1-6
CDR3nt: TGTGCCAGCAGCGGGATCGGACAGTCCAATTCACCCCTCCACTTT
CDR3aa: CASSGIGQSNSPLHF

v_gene: TRBV11-3
d_gene: TRBD1
abundance: .
j_gene: TRBJ2-3
CDR3nt: TGTGCCAGCAGCGGAAGAGGGACAGGGAACACAGATACGCAGTATTTT
CDR3aa: CASSGRGTGNTDTQYF

v_gene: TRBV5-1
d_gene: .
abundance: few
j_gene: TRBJ2-6
CDR3nt: TGCGCCAGCAGCTCATCCCCCTCTGGGGCCAACGTCCTGACTTTC
CDR3aa: CASSSSPSGANVLTF

v_gene: TRBV6-1
d_gene: .
abundance: few
j_gene: TRBJ1-2
CDR3nt: TGTGCCAGCAGTGAGGCCCTTGGCTACACCTTC
CDR3aa: CASSEALGYTF

v_gene: TRBV2
d_gene: TRBD1
abundance: few
j_gene: TRBJ1-5
CDR3nt: TGTGCCAGCAGTGGACAGGGCGGTAATCAGCCCCAGCATTTT
CDR3aa: CASSGQGGNQPQHF

v_gene: TRBV5-1
d_gene: TRBD1
abundance: .
j_gene: TRBJ2-3
CDR3nt: TGCGCCAGCAGCTCCACAGGGGGGAGCACAGATACGCAGTATTTT
CDR3aa: CASSSTGGSTDTQYF

v_gene: TRBV7-9
d_gene: .
abundance: .
j_gene: TRBJ2-7
CDR3nt: TGTGCCAGCAGCCCCTCCCAGGGGGGCGAGCAGTACTTC
CDR3aa: CASSPSQGGEQYF

v_gene: TRBV11-3
d_gene: TRBD1
abundance: .
j_gene: TRBJ1-6
CDR3nt: TGTGCCAGCAGCTTGGCCGGGACAGGGTGGAATTCACCCCTCCACTTT
CDR3aa: CASSLAGTGWNSPLHF